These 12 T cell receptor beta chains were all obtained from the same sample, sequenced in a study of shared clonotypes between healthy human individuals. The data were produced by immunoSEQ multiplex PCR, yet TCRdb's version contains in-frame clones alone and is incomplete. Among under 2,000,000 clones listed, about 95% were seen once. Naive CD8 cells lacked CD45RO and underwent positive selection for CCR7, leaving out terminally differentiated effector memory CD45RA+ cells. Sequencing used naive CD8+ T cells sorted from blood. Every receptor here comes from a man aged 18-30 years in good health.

The DNA of the CDR3 is TGTGCCAGCAGCTGGGCGGGGGTCGAGACCCAGTACTTC. Translation gives CASSWAGVETQYF. The V and J genes are TRBV13 and TRBJ2-5, with 7 bases lining up with TRBD2. Germline V lookup: CDR1 PRHDT, CDR2 FYEKMQ (reference sequence). This CDR3 contains 13 residues. Unmatched junction bases numbered 4, after V lost 4 bases and J lost 5 bases.

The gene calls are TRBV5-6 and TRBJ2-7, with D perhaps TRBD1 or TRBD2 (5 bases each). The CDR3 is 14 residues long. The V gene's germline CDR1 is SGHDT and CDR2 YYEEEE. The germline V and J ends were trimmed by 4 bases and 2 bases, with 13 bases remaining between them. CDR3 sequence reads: CASSNWDGAYEQYF. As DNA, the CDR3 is TGTGCCAGCAGCAACTGGGACGGAGCCTACGAGCAGTACTTC.

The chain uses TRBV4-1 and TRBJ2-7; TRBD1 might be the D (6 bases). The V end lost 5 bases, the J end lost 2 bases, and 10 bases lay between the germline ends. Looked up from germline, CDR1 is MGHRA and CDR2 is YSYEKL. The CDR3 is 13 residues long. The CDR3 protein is CASSEDRAYEQYF. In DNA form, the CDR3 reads TGCGCCAGCAGCGAGGACAGAGCCTACGAGCAGTACTTC.

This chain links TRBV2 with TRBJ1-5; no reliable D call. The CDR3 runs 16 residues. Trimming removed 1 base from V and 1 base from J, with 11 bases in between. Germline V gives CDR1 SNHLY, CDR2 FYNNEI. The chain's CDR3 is CASSEEEVLSNQPQHF. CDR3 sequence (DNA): TGTGCCAGCAGTGAAGAAGAGGTCTTGAGCAATCAGCCCCAGCATTTT.

CDR3 in DNA: TGTGCCAGCAGCTTTGCGACAAGCAATATTCCGTACGAGCAGTACTTC. Its translation is CASSFATSNIPYEQYF. This chain links TRBV7-9 with TRBJ2-7; D remains ambiguous. The germline V and J ends were trimmed by 3 bases and 4 bases, with 19 bases remaining between them. Germline loops: CDR1 SEHNR, CDR2 FQNEAQ (reference sequence). The CDR3 is 16 residues long.

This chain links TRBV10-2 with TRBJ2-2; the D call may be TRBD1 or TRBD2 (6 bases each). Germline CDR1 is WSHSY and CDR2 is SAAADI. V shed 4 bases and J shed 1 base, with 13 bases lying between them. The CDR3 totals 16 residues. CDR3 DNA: TGCGCCAGCAGTGGTAGGGGGGAACTGAACACCGGGGAGCTGTTTTTT. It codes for CASSGRGELNTGELFF.

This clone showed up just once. This CDR3 reads CATSRGAGELSYEQYF. DNA for the CDR3: TGTGCCACCAGCAGGGGAGCGGGGGAACTATCCTACGAGCAGTACTTC. The chain is built from TRBV15 and TRBJ2-7, with TRBD2 matching over 8 bases. The CDR3 is 16 residues long. V was clipped by 3 bases and J by 1 base; unmatched bases: 8. CDR1 is LNHNV, CDR2 YYDKDF, per germline (reference sequence). Full variable domain (remainder filled in from reference TRBV15 and TRBJ2-7): DAMVIQNPRYQVTQFGKPVTLSCSQTLNHNVMYWYQQKSSQAPKLLFHYYDKDFNNEADTPDNFQSRRPNTSFCFLDIRSPGLGDTAMYLCATSRGAGELSYEQYFGPGTRLTVT.

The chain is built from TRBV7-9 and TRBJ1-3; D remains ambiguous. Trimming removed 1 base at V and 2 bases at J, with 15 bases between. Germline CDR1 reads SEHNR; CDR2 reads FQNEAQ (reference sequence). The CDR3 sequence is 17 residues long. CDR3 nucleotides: TGTGCCAGCAGCTTAGTAAGCACAGTCTGGGCTGGAAACACCATATATTTT. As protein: CASSLVSTVWAGNTIYF. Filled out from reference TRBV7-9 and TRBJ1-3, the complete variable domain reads DTGVSQNPRHKITKRGQNVTFRCDPISEHNRLYWYRQTLGQGPEFLTYFQNEAQLEKSRLLSDRFSAERPKGSFSTLEIQRTEQGDSAMYLCASSLVSTVWAGNTIYFGEGSWLTVV.

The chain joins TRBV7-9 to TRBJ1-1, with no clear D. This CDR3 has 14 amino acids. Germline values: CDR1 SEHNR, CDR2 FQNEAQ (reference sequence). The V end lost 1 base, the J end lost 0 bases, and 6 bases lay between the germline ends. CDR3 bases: TGTGCCAGCAGCTTAGTCAGGCTGAACACTGAAGCTTTCTTT. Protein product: CASSLVRLNTEAFF.

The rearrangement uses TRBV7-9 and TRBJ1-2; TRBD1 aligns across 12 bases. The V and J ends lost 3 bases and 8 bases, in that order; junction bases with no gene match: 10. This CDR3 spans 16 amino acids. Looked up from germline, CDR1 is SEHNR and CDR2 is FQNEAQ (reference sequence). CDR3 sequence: CASSFGTGGPLEGYTF. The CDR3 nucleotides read TGTGCCAGCAGCTTTGGGACAGGGGGCCCTTTGGAGGGCTACACCTTC. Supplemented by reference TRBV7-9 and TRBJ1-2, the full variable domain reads DTGVSQNPRHKITKRGQNVTFRCDPISEHNRLYWYRQTLGQGPEFLTYFQNEAQLEKSRLLSDRFSAERPKGSFSTLEIQRTEQGDSAMYLCASSFGTGGPLEGYTFGSGTRLTVV.

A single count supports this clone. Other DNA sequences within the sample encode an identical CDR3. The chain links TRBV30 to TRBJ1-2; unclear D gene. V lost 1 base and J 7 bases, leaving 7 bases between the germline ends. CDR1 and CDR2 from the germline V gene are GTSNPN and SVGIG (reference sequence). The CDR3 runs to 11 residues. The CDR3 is CAWSGGLGYTF. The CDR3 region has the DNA TGTGCCTGGAGTGGGGGTCTTGGCTACACCTTC.

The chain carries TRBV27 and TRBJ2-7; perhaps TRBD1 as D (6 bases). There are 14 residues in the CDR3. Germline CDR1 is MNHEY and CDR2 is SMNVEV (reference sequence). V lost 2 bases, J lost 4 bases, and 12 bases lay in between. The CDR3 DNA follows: TGTGCCAGCAGTTTAAGGGGGTGGGATTACGAGCAGTACTTC. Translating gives CASSLRGWDYEQYF.